The rows below give T cell receptor beta chains drawn from one sample of a study of T cells in Graves' hyperthyroidism and ophthalmopathy. TCRdb reprocessed the multiplex PCR reads via MiXCR and lists one record per CDR3 protein. The data hold hundreds of thousands of distinct CDR3 sequences, with 45% observed a single time. Sequenced material: peripheral blood or thyroid tissue (not recorded which). The receptors were gathered from an adult man with Graves' disease, either hyperthyroidism or ophthalmopathy (not recorded which). Both conserved end residues are part of each CDR3. A D gene is named only where the DNA matches it firmly. Where a row states a size, it is once, few, many or the class of an expanded clone; other rows omit it.

TRBD1,TRBV7-9,TRBJ2-7,few,TGTGCCAGCAGCTCCCCAGGGGGCCGCGAGCAGTACTTC,CASSSPGGREQYF
-,TRBV9,TRBJ1-6,-,TGTGCCTGGAGTAGAGAGCCGTATAATTCACCCCTCCACTTT,CAWSREPYNSPLHF
TRBD1,TRBV2,TRBJ1-1,-,TGTGCCAGCAGCGGGACAGGGAGTAGAACTGAAGCTTTCTTT,CASSGTGSRTEAFF
-,TRBV2,TRBJ1-1,-,TGTGCCAGCTCGGACGGGAGACCGGGCTACGCTGAAGCTTTCTTT,CASSDGRPGYAEAFF
TRBD2,TRBV6-1,TRBJ2-1,once,TGTGCCAGCAGTTTCGTAGCGGGAGGGCCTAACTACAATGAGCAGTTCTTC,CASSFVAGGPNYNEQFF
-,TRBV5-6,TRBJ1-6,few,TGTGCCAGCAGCTTGCCCTCAGGAAATTCACCCCTCCACTTT,CASSLPSGNSPLHF
-,TRBV4-2,TRBJ1-2,-,TGTGCCAGCAGCCCCGAGGGGGTCGGGTACTATGGCTACACCTTC,CASSPEGVGYYGYTF
-,TRBV29-1,TRBJ1-6,-,TGCAGCGTTGCCGTCGACTTTAATTCACCCCTCCACTTT,CSVAVDFNSPLHF
-,TRBV29-1,TRBJ1-5,-,TGCAGCCCCGACCTGGCAGGTGAGCCCCAGCATTTT,CSPDLAGEPQHF
-,TRBV2,TRBJ1-1,few,TGTGCCAGCAGTACGCGGGGACCGAACACTGAAGCTTTCTTT,CASSTRGPNTEAFF
-,TRBV12-3/TRBV12-4,TRBJ1-4,many,TGTGCCAGCAGTAACGGGGCGGATGAAAAACTGTTTTTT,CASSNGADEKLFF
-,TRBV20-1,TRBJ1-3,-,TGCAGTGCTCTCCTCCCGGTCTCTGGAAACACCATATATTTT,CSALLPVSGNTIYF
TRBD1,TRBV11-2,TRBJ1-2,-,TGTGCCAGCAGCTTAGATAGAGGGGGCGGTAGGATTCTCACCTTC,CASSLDRGGGRILTF
-,TRBV10-3,TRBJ1-5,-,TGTGCCAGCAGTTCCCTCCTTCTGGGTCAGCCCCAGCATTTT,CASSSLLLGQPQHF
-,TRBV12-3/TRBV12-4,TRBJ2-5,-,TGTGCCAGCAGGCCCGGACGGGACCAAGAGACCCGGTACTTC,CASRPGRDQETRYF
TRBD1,TRBV10-3,TRBJ2-5,-,TGTGCCAGCAGCCCGAACACAGGGGAAGAGACCCAGTACTTC,CASSPNTGEETQYF
-,TRBV5-1,TRBJ1-3,many,TGCGCCAGCAGCTCTCAGGACGGACTTGGAAACACCATATATTTT,CASSSQDGLGNTIYF
TRBD1,TRBV29-1,TRBJ1-4,-,TGCAGCGTACAACAGGGGCCAACTAATGAAAAACTGTTTTTT,CSVQQGPTNEKLFF
TRBD2,TRBV7-7,TRBJ2-5,many,TGTGCTAGCAGCCCGGGGGGGCCTCAAGAGACCCAGTACTTC,CASSPGGPQETQYF
-,TRBV7-9,TRBJ1-1,-,TGTGCCAGCAGCCAAGTTCCCCAGCTAATGAACACTGAAGCTTTCTTT,CASSQVPQLMNTEAFF
-,TRBV9,TRBJ1-6,-,TGTGCCGGCAGCCAAGAGCGACAGCCGTCCTATAATTCACCCCTCCACTTT,CAGSQERQPSYNSPLHF
-,TRBV29-1,TRBJ2-7,-,TGCAGCGTTGATGGGGGGGCCCGCGAGCAGTACTTC,CSVDGGAREQYF
TRBD1,TRBV7-9,TRBJ2-1,-,TGTGCCAGCAGCAGGACAGGGGGCACGGACAATGAGCAGTTCTTC,CASSRTGGTDNEQFF
-,TRBV6-1,TRBJ2-5,-,TGTGCCAGCCAACAGGCGGGTGCAATTGGTGAGACCCAGTACTTC,CASQQAGAIGETQYF
-,TRBV6-5,TRBJ1-5,few,TGTGCCAACAGTTACTCGACTGGTCAGGGCCAGCCCCAGCATTTT,CANSYSTGQGQPQHF
-,TRBV29-1,TRBJ2-2,-,TGCAGCGTACGGGACGGAGGGGAGCTGTTTTTT,CSVRDGGELFF
-,TRBV5-1,TRBJ2-2,few,TGCGCCAGCAGCTTGGGGGTTTCAGCGAACACCGGGGAGCTGTTTTTT,CASSLGVSANTGELFF
-,TRBV6-4,TRBJ1-4,-,TGTGCCAGCAGTGACCCGTGGGCAGTTGAAAAACTGTTTTTT,CASSDPWAVEKLFF
-,TRBV12-3/TRBV12-4,TRBJ1-6,-,TGTGCCACCCGGGGGGGGGATTCACCCCTCCACTTT,CATRGGDSPLHF
-,TRBV15,TRBJ2-5,once,TGTGCCACCAGCAGTGACCGGGAGACCCAGTACTTC,CATSSDRETQYF
-,TRBV7-9,TRBJ1-1,many,TGTGCCAGCAGCTTAGGGGGCCAAGTGAACACTGAAGCTTTCTTT,CASSLGGQVNTEAFF
TRBD1,TRBV7-9,TRBJ1-3,-,TGTGCCAGCAGCTTCCGGGACAGGTTCTCTGGAAACACCATATATTTT,CASSFRDRFSGNTIYF
-,TRBV20-1,TRBJ2-2,-,TGCAGTGCTAGAGTGGCGGGCACCGGGGAGCTGTTTTTT,CSARVAGTGELFF
TRBD1,TRBV19,TRBJ1-2,few,TGTGCCAGTAGTATCCGACAGGGGATTAACTATGGCTACACCTTC,CASSIRQGINYGYTF
-,TRBV10-3,TRBJ2-5,-,TGTGCCATCAGTGGGGGGGAGACCCAGTACTTC,CAISGGETQYF
-,TRBV5-1,TRBJ2-6,-,TGCGCCAGCAGCACGGGTCTTGGGGCCAACGTCCTGACTTTC,CASSTGLGANVLTF
-,TRBV9,TRBJ2-2,few,TGTGCCAGCAGCGTAGAGGGACTGACGAACACCGGGGAGCTGTTTTTT,CASSVEGLTNTGELFF
TRBD1,TRBV14,TRBJ1-3,-,TGCGCCAGCAGCTTGACCCCCCCCGGGACAGGGTTGAATGGAAACACCATATATTTT,CASSLTPPGTGLNGNTIYF
-,TRBV7-2,TRBJ1-2,-,TGTGCCAGCAGCTTAGCCGGGGTTGACGGTGGCTACACCTTC,CASSLAGVDGGYTF
-,TRBV6-5,TRBJ2-2,-,TGTGCCAGCAGTTTAAGTCGGAACACCGGGGAGCTGTTTTTT,CASSLSRNTGELFF
-,TRBV10-3,TRBJ1-2,-,TGTGCCAGCAGACCCGTCAGCAACTATGGCTACACCTTC,CASRPVSNYGYTF
TRBD1,TRBV7-3,TRBJ1-1,-,TGTGCCAGCAGCACCACAGGGGGCGGTGAAGCTTTCTTT,CASSTTGGGEAFF
TRBD1,TRBV20-1,TRBJ2-5,once,TGCAGTGCTACTTCCGGGACAGGGACCGAGGAGACCCAGTACTTC,CSATSGTGTEETQYF
-,TRBV13,TRBJ1-1,-,TGTGCCAGCAGTGAAGAACCGGAAACTGAAGCTTTCTTT,CASSEEPETEAFF
-,TRBV15,TRBJ2-7,-,TGTGCCACCAGCACCGGGAAGGAGCAGTACTTC,CATSTGKEQYF
-,TRBV7-2,TRBJ2-5,many,TGTGCCAGCAGCTTAGAAGGACAGAACCAAGAGACCCAGTACTTC,CASSLEGQNQETQYF
-,TRBV5-1,TRBJ1-3,-,TGCGCCAGCAGCTTGAGGGCAGGCGGTGGAAACACCATATATTTT,CASSLRAGGGNTIYF
TRBD2,TRBV7-2,TRBJ2-7,once,TGTGCCAGCAGCTTGCGGTGGACTAGCGGGGGTGAGCAGTACTTC,CASSLRWTSGGEQYF
TRBD1,TRBV6-1,TRBJ1-5,many,TGTGCCAGCCGAGGGGGCTATAGCAATCAGCCCCAGCATTTT,CASRGGYSNQPQHF
TRBD2,TRBV12-3/TRBV12-4,TRBJ2-5,few,TGTGCTAGAGTGGGCGCGGGAGGGGTGGAGACCCAGTACTTC,CARVGAGGVETQYF
-,TRBV2,TRBJ2-6,many,TGTGCCAGCAGGAGGGAATCTGGGGCCAACGTCCTGACTTTC,CASRRESGANVLTF
TRBD2,TRBV7-9,TRBJ2-3,-,TGTGCCAGCAGCACCGGGACTAGCGACACAGATACGCAGTATTTT,CASSTGTSDTDTQYF
TRBD1,TRBV9,TRBJ1-2,-,TGTGCCAGCAGCGCCCAGACAGGGGCGAGCAGCTATGGCTACACCTTC,CASSAQTGASSYGYTF
-,TRBV7-9,TRBJ1-6,-,TGTGCCAGCAGCCCAACAGGGTTTGGGAGTTCACCCCTCCACTTT,CASSPTGFGSSPLHF
TRBD1,TRBV9,TRBJ1-5,few,TGTGCCAGCAGTGTGGGACAGGGGTACAATCAGCCCCAGCATTTT,CASSVGQGYNQPQHF